In its sample, the clone carrying this T cell receptor (beta chain) was seen many times. The data stem from a study of metastatic and nonmetastatic thyroid tumors. TCRdb used MiXCR to call clones anew from the PCR reads. Of 53,000 or so clones listed, 20% to 25% are singletons. Patients had received no treatment of any kind before thyroid surgery. The CDR3 spans 20 residues. The germline CDR1 and CDR2 sequences are KGHDR and SFDVKD. Trimming cost V 8 bases and J 0 bases; bases outside gene matches: 19. The receptor comes from a female donor with papillary thyroid cancer or a benign thyroid nodule (not recorded which). Some clones in this sample may be carry-over from other donors' samples. The chain uses TRBV24-1 and TRBJ1-4; 8 bases map to TRBD1. Sequenced material: blood. Written as DNA, the CDR3 is TGTGCCACCACTTCCTTTAGGGAAGGACAGGGTATTGCAACTAATGAAAAACTGTTTTTT. This encodes CATTSFREGQGIATNEKLFF.